Listed here are 3 T cell receptor beta chains from one sample, sequenced in a study of cytomegalovirus exposure and HLA in healthy donors. Primers included in the PCR were 60 Vbeta and 13 Jbeta primers. The table came from immunoSEQ multiplex PCR; TCRdb's copy has only in-frame clones and leaves some out. The repertoire holds roughly 99,000 clones, with around 74% as singletons. The sample was PBMCs. The origin of the receptors is a male donor in good health and CMV-seronegative.

V gene TRBV6-5 combines with J gene TRBJ2-7; 10 bases line up with TRBD1. Germline CDR1 is MNHEY and CDR2 is SVGAGI. The CDR3 contains 16 residues. V trimming: 0 bases; J trimming: 4 bases; junction bases outside the gene matches: 6. For the CDR3, the DNA is TGTGCCAGCAGTTACTCGACGGACAGGGGGTCTTACGAGCAGTACTTC. Translated: CASSYSTDRGSYEQYF.

The chain joins TRBV2 to TRBJ1-5; unclear D gene. Germline CDR1 and CDR2: SNHLY and FYNNEI. The CDR3 sequence is 14 residues long. Trimming stripped 3 bases from V and 6 bases from J, with 12 bases between. The CDR3 reads CASSEIGRSQPQHF. In nucleotides, the CDR3 is TGTGCCAGCAGTGAGATCGGAAGGAGTCAGCCCCAGCATTTT.

The chain combines TRBV5-4 with TRBJ2-7; the match to TRBD1 covers 10 bases. Germline values: CDR1 SGHNT, CDR2 YYREEE (reference sequence). This CDR3 is built from 15 residues. V shed 0 bases and J 6 bases; nucleotides not matched to a gene: 6. The chain's CDR3 is CASSLAWDRGGEQYF. CDR3 DNA sequence: TGTGCCAGCAGCTTGGCGTGGGACAGGGGTGGCGAGCAGTACTTC.